The 25 T cell receptor beta chains below all came from one sample that was sequenced in a study of cytomegalovirus exposure and HLA in healthy donors. PCR amplification relied on 60 Vbeta primers (plus 13 Jbeta primers). Sequencing used immunoSEQ multiplex PCR; TCRdb keeps in-frame clones, though not all of them. The data show tens of thousands of clones, about four fifths seen once. Material: PBMCs. The receptor set was obtained from a man aged 50-60 years in good health and CMV-seropositive.

The rearrangement uses TRBV5-4 and TRBJ1-2; a weak D match, TRBD1 (6 bases). The germline V gene encodes CDR1 SGHNT and CDR2 YYREEE (reference sequence). The CDR3 has 17 amino acids. Trimming shortened V by 0 bases and J by 0 bases, and 15 bases separated the two germline ends. This CDR3 is CASSLELVRGTNYGYTF. In nucleotides, the CDR3 is TGTGCCAGCAGCTTGGAATTAGTGAGGGGGACTAACTATGGCTACACCTTC.

This clone was recorded only once. This rearrangement joins TRBV18 to TRBJ1-6; D perhaps matches TRBD1 (6 bases). This CDR3 has 15 residues. V lost 0 bases and J 3 bases, leaving 6 bases between the germline ends. Germline values: CDR1 KGHSH, CDR2 LQKENI. The CDR3 nucleotides read TGTGCCAGCTCACCACCGACAGGCTATAATTCACCCCTCCACTTT. It is translated as CASSPPTGYNSPLHF.

In this sample, this clone turned up a few times. The chain recombines TRBV5-4 with TRBJ1-2, with D perhaps matching TRBD1 (5 bases). V lost 10 bases to trimming and J lost 4 bases, with 23 bases between them. The germline CDR1 and CDR2 sequences are SGHNT and YYREEE (reference sequence). The CDR3 spans 15 residues. DNA for the CDR3: TGTGCCGGATCCACAAGGGGTATCTCGCGCTATGGCTACACCTTC. It is translated as CAGSTRGISRYGYTF.

The chain recombines TRBV18 with TRBJ1-4; the match to TRBD1 covers 7 bases. Germline V gene data show CDR1 as KGHSH and CDR2 as LQKENI. J gave up 0 bases and V 0 bases, and 1 base lay outside the gene matches. This CDR3 is 16 amino acids long. In nucleotides, the CDR3 is TGTGCCAGCTCACCACCCGGGACAGCAACTAATGAAAAACTGTTTTTT. Its translation: CASSPPGTATNEKLFF.

This chain joins TRBV11-2 and TRBJ2-1, with 9 bases identical to TRBD2. Trimming removed 0 bases from V and 1 base from J; junction bases left unmatched: 4. This CDR3 has 17 amino acids. The germline gives CDR1 SGHAT, CDR2 FQNNGV. CDR3 loop: CASSLEPGLASYNEQFF. For the CDR3, the DNA is TGTGCCAGCAGCTTAGAACCGGGACTAGCATCCTACAATGAGCAGTTCTTC.

The V gene is TRBV28, the J gene TRBJ1-2; D gene ambiguous. Germline loops: CDR1 MDHEN, CDR2 SYDVKM. The CDR3 is 13 residues long. Between the trimmed V and J ends, which lost 4 bases and 6 bases, there was a span of 12 bases. The CDR3 region is CASSSTGTNGYTF. Written as DNA, the CDR3 is TGTGCCAGCAGTTCGACGGGAACTAATGGCTACACCTTC.

The V and J genes are TRBV27 and TRBJ2-1; 12 nucleotides align to TRBD2. V was clipped by 6 bases and J by 7 bases; unmatched bases: 7. The CDR3 is made up of 15 amino acids. Per the germline V gene, CDR1 is MNHEY and CDR2 is SMNVEV (reference sequence). CDR3 amino acids: CASRRTSGDFNEQFF. The CDR3 nucleotides read TGTGCCAGCAGGAGGACTAGCGGGGATTTTAATGAGCAGTTCTTC.

The V and J genes are TRBV28 and TRBJ1-5; TRBD1 matches 9 bases. V lost 5 bases and J lost 1; bases outside the gene matches: 15. Germline-derived CDR1 and CDR2 are MDHEN and SYDVKM. The CDR3 runs 19 residues. CDR3 bases: TGTGCCAGCAGTGGTTATCCCCTTAAACAGGGGGCAAGCAATCAGCCCCAGCATTTT. Translating gives CASSGYPLKQGASNQPQHF.

This clone was counted only a few times. Other nucleotide sequences from this sample produce the same CDR3. The rearrangement uses TRBV19 and TRBJ1-5; 7 positions agree with TRBD1. J was trimmed by 3 bases and V by 7 bases; bases with no gene match: 12. CDR1 and CDR2 from the germline V gene are LNHDA and SQIVND (reference sequence). CDR3 size: 16 residues. The CDR3 coding sequence is TGTGCCAGTACCATGGGCACCGACAGGGTCAATCAGCCCCAGCATTTT. Amino acids: CASTMGTDRVNQPQHF.

V is TRBV30 and J is TRBJ1-1, with 11 bases that match TRBD1. J lost 6 bases, V lost 5 bases, and 8 bases had no gene match. CDR1 is GTSNPN, CDR2 SVGIG, per germline (reference sequence). CDR3 length equals 14 residues. This chain's CDR3 is CAWGTGTGGSEAFF. The DNA for the CDR3 is TGTGCCTGGGGGACCGGGACAGGGGGTTCTGAAGCTTTCTTT.

V usage is TRBV28 and J usage is TRBJ2-6, with a weak D call TRBD2 (5 bases). V dropped 8 bases and J dropped 2 bases, with 7 bases sitting between them. The CDR3 consists of 13 residues. The germline V gene has CDR1 MDHEN and CDR2 SYDVKM. The chain's CDR3 is CASGRTGANVLTF. The CDR3 region has the DNA TGTGCCAGCGGGAGAACTGGGGCCAACGTCCTGACTTTC.

This chain joins TRBV2 and TRBJ1-5; D is uncertain. Per germline, CDR1 SNHLY and CDR2 FYNNEI. V was pared by 7 bases and J by 0 bases, with 10 bases between. There are 14 residues in the CDR3. CDR3 in amino acids: CASTRLNSNQPQHF. CDR3 bases: TGTGCCAGCACCAGACTCAATAGCAATCAGCCCCAGCATTTT.

The chain recombines TRBV29-1 with TRBJ1-1; maybe TRBD1 (5 bases). Germline V gene sequence: CDR1 SQVTM, CDR2 ANQGSEA. V lost 3 bases to trimming and J lost 4 bases, with 15 bases between them. The CDR3 loop spans 14 amino acids. This chain's CDR3 is CSVEGRLASTEAFF. The CDR3 bases are TGCAGCGTTGAGGGGCGACTGGCGTCCACTGAAGCTTTCTTT.

This chain uses TRBV29-1 with TRBJ2-5; 9 bases are shared with TRBD2. Per germline, CDR1 SQVTM and CDR2 ANQGSEA. CDR3 length: 15 residues. V gave up 8 bases and J gave up 1 base; unmatched junction bases: 11. This CDR3 is CSTAGGQLFQETQYF. The CDR3 DNA sequence: TGCAGCACTGCGGGGGGGCAGCTCTTCCAAGAGACCCAGTACTTC. Using reference TRBV29-1 and TRBJ2-5 for the parts outside the CDR3, the full variable domain is SAVISQKPSRDICQRGTSLTIQCQVDSQVTMMFWYRQQPGQSLTLIATANQGSEATYESGFVIDKFPISRPNLTFSTLTVSNMSPEDSSIYLCSTAGGQLFQETQYFGPGTRLLVL.

The rearrangement joins TRBV7-2 to TRBJ2-5; D may be TRBD2 (6 bases). The CDR3 runs to 16 residues. The germline V gene encodes CDR1 SGHTA and CDR2 FQGNSA. V gave up 2 bases and J gave up 2 bases, with 15 bases separating them. The CDR3 DNA sequence: TGTGCCAGCAGCTTACAGGCTAGCGTGTTGCAAGAGACCCAGTACTTC. Protein product: CASSLQASVLQETQYF.

J is TRBJ2-5 and V is TRBV9, with D perhaps TRBD1 (6 bases). V gave up 2 bases and J gave up 4 bases, with 12 bases separating them. The CDR3 is 14 residues long. Germline CDR1 and CDR2: SGDLS and YYNGEE. CDR3 loop: CASSVTGRSETQYF. For the CDR3, the DNA is TGTGCCAGCAGCGTTACAGGGAGATCAGAGACCCAGTACTTC.

The rearrangement uses TRBV18 and TRBJ1-1, with D possibly being TRBD1 (6 bases). The ends were cut back, 3 bases at V and 0 bases at J, with 11 bases in the middle. This CDR3 is built from 15 residues. CDR1 is KGHSH, CDR2 LQKENI, per germline. CDR3 bases: TGTGCCAGCTCACCCTACAGGGACCTGAACACTGAAGCTTTCTTT. This encodes CASSPYRDLNTEAFF.

This sequence joins TRBV7-2 and TRBJ2-2; maybe TRBD1 (6 bases). This CDR3 is built from 16 residues. From germline, CDR1 is SGHTA and CDR2 FQGNSA. V was cut by 0 bases and J by 0 bases, with 8 bases left in between. The CDR3 reads CASSLAGTTNTGELFF. Here the CDR3 DNA reads TGTGCCAGCAGCTTAGCCGGGACAACGAACACCGGGGAGCTGTTTTTT. The whole variable domain, filled in from reference TRBV7-2 and TRBJ2-2, reads GAGVSQSPSNKVTEKGKDVELRCDPISGHTALYWYRQSLGQGLEFLIYFQGNSAPDKSGLPSDRFSAERTGGSVSTLTIQRTQQEDSAVYLCASSLAGTTNTGELFFGEGSRLTVL.

As to this clone: With a much larger clone just one base away, this may be a read error. At the DNA level, this CDR3 is encoded by other sequences in the same sample as well. This chain links TRBV6-1 with TRBJ1-6; 10 positions match TRBD1. Trimming removed 4 bases from V and 13 bases from J; junction bases left unmatched: 13. This CDR3 contains 16 residues. The V gene's germline CDR1 is MNHNS and CDR2 SASEGT. The CDR3 loop reads CASSAKTGGRPGPLHF. For the CDR3, the DNA is TGTGCCAGCAGTGCCAAGACAGGGGGCAGGCCCGGGCCCCTCCACTTT.

This chain connects TRBV5-8 to TRBJ2-4; 11 bases fit TRBD1. The CDR3 extends over 15 amino acids. The V segment lost 5 bases and the J segment 9 bases; nucleotides outside the gene matches: 10. CDR1 is SGHTS and CDR2 is YDEGEE in the germline V gene. In DNA, the CDR3 is TGTGCCAGCAGTCTGACCGGGACAGGGGGAAGCATTCAGTACTTC. Translating it yields CASSLTGTGGSIQYF.

The genes are TRBV2 and TRBJ2-1; weak D call: TRBD2 (5 bases). Germline V gene data show CDR1 as SNHLY and CDR2 as FYNNEI. Trimming shortened V by 3 bases and J by 2 bases, and 8 bases separated the two germline ends. The CDR3 contains 14 residues. Written as DNA, the CDR3 is TGTGCCAGCAGTGAGGCTAGCCCCTACAATGAGCAGTTCTTC. It is translated as CASSEASPYNEQFF.

The J gene is TRBJ2-2, the V gene TRBV18; TRBD1 might be the D (6 bases). V was cut by 3 bases and J by 5 bases, with 13 bases left in between. Germline V gene sequence: CDR1 KGHSH, CDR2 LQKENI. The CDR3 loop spans 15 amino acids. The CDR3 loop is CASSPGRGRTGELFF. Written as DNA, the CDR3 is TGTGCCAGCTCACCGGGCAGGGGAAGAACCGGGGAGCTGTTTTTT.

This chain's CDR3 is CASTPPGNVGTEAFF. The DNA for the CDR3 is TGTGCCAGTACCCCCCCCGGGAATGTGGGCACTGAAGCTTTCTTT. The chain links TRBV6-1 to TRBJ1-1, with D hard to call. Trimming left V 9 bases short and J 4 bases short, with 21 bases between. Germline V gene lookup returns CDR1 MNHNS and CDR2 SASEGT. CDR3 length: 15 residues.

The chain has TRBV9 and TRBJ2-3, with 14 bases aligning to TRBD2. With V trimmed by 4 bases and J by 2 bases, 6 bases remained unmatched. Germline V gives CDR1 SGDLS, CDR2 YYNGEE. CDR3 size: 17 residues. The DNA for the CDR3 is TGTGCCAGCAGCTCTTGGACTAGCGGGGGGTCCACAGATACGCAGTATTTT. It codes for CASSSWTSGGSTDTQYF. Filled out from reference TRBV9 and TRBJ2-3, the complete variable domain reads DSGVTQTPKHLITATGQRVTLRCSPRSGDLSVYWYQQSLDQGLQFLIQYYNGEERAKGNILERFSAQQFPDLHSELNLSSLELGDSALYFCASSSWTSGGSTDTQYFGPGTRLTVL.

The gene calls are TRBV11-2 and TRBJ2-7; perhaps TRBD1 as D (5 bases). Germline lookup yields CDR1 SGHAT and CDR2 FQNNGV. Between the trimmed V and J ends, which lost 4 bases and 2 bases, there was a span of 15 bases. The length of the CDR3 is 15 residues. CDR3 region: CASSSAAQGTYEQYF. The CDR3 DNA follows: TGTGCCAGCAGCTCAGCCGCTCAGGGAACCTACGAGCAGTACTTC.